The entry below describes one TCR beta chain. Its target is not known. An approximately 200 ng quantity of DNA, some 30,000 T cell genomes, went into the sorted-subset replicate PCRs. Data came from immunoSEQ multiplex PCR; TCRdb stores just in-frame clones and leaves some out. The sample lists hundreds of thousands of clones, over 65% occurring once. These data originate in a study of shared clonotypes between healthy human individuals. Study information: Each donor's CD8 memory used one plate, CD8 naive two, each CD4 subset three.

Germline assignment: CDR1 SGHDT and CDR2 YYEEEE. Germline trimming cut 4 bases from V and 7 bases from J; bases unmatched to any gene: 4. The CDR3 loop spans 13 amino acids. Study results and caveats: Sample collection involved blood only; tissue repertoires are likely different.

The chain uses TRBV5-6 and TRBJ1-4; TRBD1 matches 7 bases. This clonotype was sampled from a woman aged 25-40 years in good health. The sample taken for sequencing was memory CD4+ T cells sorted from blood. Subset reported: CD45RA-negative fraction. The CDR3 is CASSMYRGEKLFF. The CDR3 DNA reads as TGTGCCAGCAGCATGTACAGGGGTGAAAAACTGTTTTTT.